Listed below are T cell receptor beta chains from one sample, sequenced in a study of cytotoxic CD8 clonotypes in ibrutinib-treated CLL. Assay: immunoSEQ multiplex PCR; the TCRdb copy retains only in-frame clones and omits some. The sample has approximately 340,000 clones, 67% seen once. Sequences were derived from PBMCs, sampled after 36 months of ibrutinib treatment. The source is a human donor with chronic lymphocytic leukemia. Both conserved end residues are part of each CDR3. D genes are given only for firm matches. Rows give clone size only sometimes, using once, few, many, or a class for an expanded clone.

clone_size j_call d_call v_call cdr3_aa cdr3_nt
few TRBJ2-7 TRBD1 TRBV5-1 CASSLAADRGGEQYF TGCGCCAGCAGCTTGGCCGCGGACAGGGGCGGCGAGCAGTACTTC
. TRBJ2-7 TRBD2 TRBV5-4 CASREGLAGVNEQYF TGTGCCAGCAGGGAAGGACTAGCGGGAGTTAACGAGCAGTACTTC
. TRBJ2-2 . TRBV28 CASSPLAPRGETGELFF TGTGCCAGCAGCCCGCTAGCGCCCCGAGGGGAGACCGGGGAGCTGTTTTTT
few TRBJ1-1 . TRBV7-3 CASSQVTGGAAFF TGTGCCAGCAGCCAAGTTACAGGAGGAGCAGCTTTCTTT
. TRBJ2-3 . TRBV11-2 CASSLDHSVLSTDTQYF TGTGCCAGCAGCTTAGACCACAGCGTCCTATCCACAGATACGCAGTATTTT
. TRBJ2-5 . TRBV7-6 CASSLASKETQYF TGTGCCAGCAGCTTAGCCTCTAAAGAGACCCAGTACTTC
once TRBJ2-7 TRBD2 TRBV2 CASKAPGLAIEQYF TGTGCCAGCAAAGCACCGGGACTAGCAATTGAGCAGTACTTC
. TRBJ2-2 . TRBV18 CASSPRVFLSTGELFF TGTGCCAGCTCACCGAGGGTCTTCCTTTCCACCGGGGAGCTGTTTTTT
. TRBJ2-7 TRBD2 TRBV5-1 CASRLTSGDFYEQYF TGCGCCAGCAGACTTACTAGCGGCGATTTCTACGAGCAGTACTTC
. TRBJ2-7 . TRBV28 CASSFHRSGGEQYF TGTGCCAGCAGTTTCCACCGTTCGGGTGGCGAGCAGTACTTC
few TRBJ2-7 TRBD2 TRBV2 CASSSTSGYEQYF TGTGCCAGCAGTTCGACTAGCGGCTACGAGCAGTACTTC
few TRBJ2-7 . TRBV6-6 CASSHPRGQSYEQYF TGTGCCAGCAGTCACCCCCGAGGACAGTCCTACGAGCAGTACTTC
. TRBJ2-3 TRBD2 TRBV7-8 CASSLPGGDTQYF TGTGCCAGCAGCTTACCGGGAGGGGATACGCAGTATTTT
. TRBJ2-5 TRBD1 TRBV28 CASSQRQGAPETQYF TGTGCCAGCAGTCAGAGACAGGGGGCCCCGGAGACCCAGTACTTC
once TRBJ2-3 TRBD2 TRBV29-1 CSVEGGWDTDTQYF TGCAGCGTTGAGGGAGGGTGGGACACAGATACGCAGTATTTT
. TRBJ2-6 . TRBV2 CASSSTGPSGANVLTF TGTGCCAGCAGCTCCACAGGGCCCTCTGGGGCCAACGTCCTGACTTTC
. TRBJ2-4 . TRBV25-1 CASSGRAAKNIQYF TGTGCCAGCAGTGGGAGGGCGGCGAAAAACATTCAGTACTTC